The 32 T cell receptor beta chains listed next were all sequenced from one sample in a study of Ad26.COV2.S vaccination and SARS-CoV-2 variants. Sample treatment: over 15 received Ad26.COV2.S at low or high dose, single or two shots; roughly five received placebo; per-sample allocation not given. On day 63 after the first injection, vaccine and placebo recipients gave samples. Libraries were prepared by immunoSEQ multiplex PCR; TCRdb keeps only in-frame clonotypes and omits some of them. The repertoire holds some 340,000 clones, with just under 85% as singletons. This material consisted of peripheral blood, taken in a trial of Ad26.COV2.S vaccine versus placebo. The receptors were sampled from a person aged 18-65 years who received the Ad26.COV2.S COVID-19 vaccine or a placebo.

The chain carries TRBV25-1 and TRBJ2-6, with TRBD2 matching 11 bases. CDR3 length: 18 amino acids. Germline CDR1 reads MGHDK; CDR2 reads SYGVNS. Trimming at V came to 4 bases and at J to 1 base, leaving 6 bases not matched to a gene. The CDR3 region is CASSAVAGGHSGANVLTF. For the CDR3, the DNA is TGTGCCAGCAGTGCCGTAGCGGGGGGGCATTCTGGGGCCAACGTCCTGACTTTC.

The count of this clone is one. The genes are TRBV6-2 or TRBV6-3 and TRBJ1-1, with D unclear. This CDR3 has 14 residues. V lost 2 bases and J lost 3, with 10 bases in between. Germline assignment: CDR1 MNHEY and CDR2 SVGEGT. For the CDR3, the DNA is TGTGCCAGCAGTTACATCCCAGGAGACACTGAAGCTTTCTTT. Amino acids: CASSYIPGDTEAFF.

J is TRBJ1-4 and V is TRBV28; D is perhaps TRBD1 (5 bases). CDR1 and CDR2 from the germline V gene are MDHEN and SYDVKM. CDR3 length: 17 amino acids. V lost 8 bases to trimming and J lost 4 bases, with 23 bases between them. The CDR3 is CASAYILRGVDNEKLFF. CDR3 nucleotide sequence: TGTGCCAGCGCATATATCCTGAGGGGAGTAGATAATGAAAAACTGTTTTTT.

This clone was observed a handful of times. The V gene is TRBV11-2, the J gene TRBJ1-3; perhaps TRBD1 as D (5 bases). V was shortened by 5 bases and J by 4 bases, with 18 bases between the two germline ends. The CDR3 has 16 residues. Germline V gives CDR1 SGHAT, CDR2 FQNNGV. The CDR3 is CASSRSPRGVGNTIYF. In DNA form, the CDR3 reads TGTGCCAGCAGCCGATCCCCGAGAGGGGTCGGAAACACCATATATTTT.

The V and J genes are TRBV5-1 and TRBJ1-4, with a weak D call TRBD1 (5 bases). Looked up from germline, CDR1 is SGHRS and CDR2 is YFSETQ. Trimming left V 4 bases short and J 7 bases short, with 14 bases between. The CDR3 has 14 residues. CDR3 residues: CASSLGERGEKLFF. The CDR3 region has the DNA TGCGCCAGCAGCCTGGGGGAGCGGGGTGAAAAACTGTTTTTT.

The chain carries TRBV5-4 and TRBJ2-1; 14 bases agree with TRBD2. The V segment lost 3 bases and the J segment 10 bases; nucleotides outside the gene matches: 6. The germline V gene has CDR1 SGHNT and CDR2 YYREEE (reference sequence). The CDR3 length is 15 residues. CDR3 sequence (DNA): TGTGCCAGCAGCTCGACTAGCGGGGGGGCTATCGAGCAGTTCTTC. Its protein is CASSSTSGGAIEQFF.

J is TRBJ2-5 and V is TRBV25-1, with D uncertain. The V gene's germline CDR1 is MGHDK and CDR2 SYGVNS. The CDR3 contains 14 residues. V gave up 1 base and J gave up 5 bases, with 11 bases separating them. CDR3 nucleotide sequence: TGTGCCAGCAGTGAATGGAAGGGTGTGGAGACCCAGTACTTC. Amino acids: CASSEWKGVETQYF.

The V gene is TRBV28, the J gene TRBJ2-2; TRBD2 matches 14 bases. The CDR3 has 19 amino acids. Germline trimming cut 6 bases from V and 7 bases from J; bases unmatched to any gene: 16. In germline, CDR1 is MDHEN, CDR2 SYDVKM. CDR3 protein: CASRPRGLAGGPNLGELFF. In DNA form, the CDR3 reads TGTGCCAGCAGACCCCGCGGACTAGCGGGGGGCCCAAACCTCGGGGAGCTGTTTTTT. The variable domain in full, completed from reference TRBV28 and TRBJ2-2, reads DVKVTQSSRYLVKRTGEKVFLECVQDMDHENMFWYRQDPGLGLRLIYFSYDVKMKEKGDIPEGYSVSREKKERFSLILESASTNQTSMYLCASRPRGLAGGPNLGELFFGEGSRLTVL.

The genes are TRBV5-1 and TRBJ1-6; TRBD1 might be the D (5 bases). This CDR3 comprises 14 residues. V was clipped by 5 bases and J by 7 bases, with 13 bases between them. Germline V gene lookup returns CDR1 SGHRS and CDR2 YFSETQ. CDR3 residues: CASRSAGSNSPLHF. The DNA for the CDR3 is TGCGCCAGCAGGTCGGCAGGGAGCAATTCACCCCTCCACTTT.

This chain uses TRBV27 with TRBJ2-7; 8 bases agree with TRBD1. Trimming took 5 bases from V and 4 from J; bases not matched to a gene: 10. CDR1 and CDR2 (germline): MNHEY, SMNVEV (reference sequence). The CDR3 length is 15 residues. Written as DNA, the CDR3 is TGTGCCAGCAGTAGGCTTACAGGGGGTTTTTACGAGCAGTACTTC. Protein product: CASSRLTGGFYEQYF.

Comment on this clone: At the DNA level, this CDR3 is encoded by other sequences in the same sample as well. The CDR3 here is CASSVDNTGELFF. The CDR3 bases are TGTGCCAGCAGCGTCGACAACACCGGGGAGCTGTTTTTT. The rearrangement joins TRBV2 to TRBJ2-2, with D unclear. Trimming pared 6 bases from V and 2 bases from J, leaving 7 bases between. The CDR3 sequence is 13 residues long. Germline V lookup: CDR1 SNHLY, CDR2 FYNNEI.

The CDR3 region has the DNA TGTGCCATTGGAAGATCAACTAATGAAAAACTGTTTTTT. It translates to CAIGRSTNEKLFF. The chain uses TRBV6-5 and TRBJ1-4; D is undetermined. Trimming cost V 10 bases and J 0 bases, with 9 bases left between them. CDR3 length equals 13 residues. Germline V lookup: CDR1 MNHEY, CDR2 SVGAGI.

The J gene is TRBJ1-2, the V gene TRBV19; the D is unclear. CDR1 is LNHDA and CDR2 is SQIVND in the germline V gene (reference sequence). This CDR3 comprises 14 residues. Between the trimmed V and J ends, which lost 7 bases and 6 bases, there was a span of 18 bases. CDR3 DNA sequence: TGTGCCAGTATCAAGGACGGACCCAAGAATGGCTACACCTTC. The encoded protein is CASIKDGPKNGYTF.

This clone was picked up one time. This specimen includes other DNA sequences encoding the same CDR3. The rearrangement links TRBV5-1 to TRBJ1-2; D is perhaps TRBD1 (5 bases). Germline-derived CDR1 and CDR2 are SGHRS and YFSETQ. This CDR3 has 14 amino acids. Trimming removed 0 bases at V and 8 bases at J, with 14 bases between. For the CDR3, the DNA is TGCGCCAGCAGCTTGGCTCAGGGTGCTTACGGCTACACCTTC. This sequence encodes CASSLAQGAYGYTF. Variable domain in full (rest from reference TRBV5-1 and TRBJ1-2): KAGVTQTPRYLIKTRGQQVTLSCSPISGHRSVSWYQQTPGQGLQFLFEYFSETQRNKGNFPGRFSGRQFSNSRSEMNVSTLELGDSALYLCASSLAQGAYGYTFGSGTRLTVV.

The chain recombines TRBV28 with TRBJ2-3; a possible D gene is TRBD1 (6 bases). CDR3 length: 18 residues. Germline V lookup: CDR1 MDHEN, CDR2 SYDVKM. V lost 1 base and J lost 3, with 20 bases in between. The CDR3 coding sequence is TGTGCCAGCAGTTTATCAGGCAGGGGCCTCTCTAGTACAGATACGCAGTATTTT. Translation gives CASSLSGRGLSSTDTQYF.

The chain has TRBV5-5 and TRBJ1-2; 11 nucleotides agree with TRBD1. Germline-derived CDR1 and CDR2 are SGHKS and YYEKEE (reference sequence). Unmatched junction bases numbered 10, after V lost 4 bases and J lost 5 bases. This CDR3 comprises 16 residues. In DNA form, the CDR3 reads TGTGCCAGCAGCCTGGAACCGGGACAGGGGGTTTATGGCTACACCTTC. It specifies CASSLEPGQGVYGYTF.

The genes are TRBV11-3 and TRBJ1-1; D is perhaps TRBD1 (5 bases). V gave up 1 base and J gave up 6 bases, with 9 bases separating them. The CDR3 consists of 13 residues. The V gene's germline CDR1 is SGHNT and CDR2 YENEEA. The CDR3 loop reads CASSLGGDSEAFF. The CDR3 nucleotides read TGTGCCAGCAGCTTAGGGGGCGATTCTGAAGCTTTCTTT.

The V and J genes are TRBV6-5 and TRBJ1-2, with TRBD1 identical over 9 bases. With V trimmed by 5 bases and J by 1 base, 5 bases remained unmatched. CDR1 and CDR2 (germline): MNHEY, SVGAGI. This CDR3 has 15 residues. DNA for the CDR3: TGTGCCAGCAGTCGACCGGGACAGGGTAACTATGGCTACACCTTC. This translates into CASSRPGQGNYGYTF.

This rearrangement joins TRBV11-3 to TRBJ2-7; 7 nucleotides align to TRBD1. The CDR3 contains 14 residues. With V trimmed by 5 bases and J by 1 base, 5 bases remained unmatched. The V gene's germline CDR1 is SGHNT and CDR2 YENEEA. The CDR3 nucleotides are TGTGCCAGCAGCCCCTACAGGGGATCCTACGAGCAGTACTTC. It codes for CASSPYRGSYEQYF. Complete variable domain (other parts from reference TRBV11-3 and TRBJ2-7): EAGVVQSPRYKIIEKKQPVAFWCNPISGHNTLYWYLQNLGQGPELLIRYENEEAVDDSQLPKDRFSAERLKGVDSTLKIQPAELGDSAVYLCASSPYRGSYEQYFGPGTRLTVT.

The gene calls are TRBV5-1 and TRBJ1-2; a possible D gene is TRBD1 (5 bases). Trimming took off 1 base at V and 2 bases at J, with 15 bases between the two ends. The CDR3 spans 16 residues. Germline V gene data show CDR1 as SGHRS and CDR2 as YFSETQ. CDR3 protein: CASSLWFPGRNYGYTF. The CDR3 nucleotides are TGCGCCAGCAGCTTGTGGTTCCCGGGGCGAAACTATGGCTACACCTTC.

The rearrangement joins TRBV5-1 to TRBJ2-7; D ambiguous. V lost 4 bases and J 0 bases, leaving 14 bases between the germline ends. CDR3 length equals 15 residues. The germline V gene encodes CDR1 SGHRS and CDR2 YFSETQ. The DNA of the CDR3 is TGCGCCAGCAGCGGCCGACACGCTAGCTCCTACGAGCAGTACTTC. It codes for CASSGRHASSYEQYF.

The chain employs TRBV7-6 and TRBJ2-3; TRBD2 agrees at 14 bases. The CDR3 is 15 residues long. In germline, CDR1 is SGHVS, CDR2 FNYEAQ. Trimming took 5 bases from V and 8 from J; bases not matched to a gene: 6. CDR3 DNA sequence: TGTGCCAGCAGCCAGGGACTAGCGGGGGCATTTACGCAGTATTTT. Its translation is CASSQGLAGAFTQYF.

This clone was detected a few times. The chain joins TRBV12-2 to TRBJ1-6. TRBV12-2 is assigned pseudogene status. The CDR3 has 15 amino acids. CDR3 sequence (DNA): TGTGCAAGTCGCTCCAAACGAGAGAATGATTCACCCCTCCACTTT. Translated: CASRSKRENDSPLHF.

The chain uses TRBV5-1 and TRBJ2-5; TRBD1 or TRBD2 may be the D gene (6 bases each). The V and J ends lost 6 bases and 7 bases respectively, with 16 bases between them. The germline V gene has CDR1 SGHRS and CDR2 YFSETQ. The CDR3 contains 13 residues. The CDR3 coding sequence is TGCGCCAGCACCGACACCGGGGGCGGGACCCAGTACTTC. Translation gives CASTDTGGGTQYF.

This rearrangement joins TRBV2 to TRBJ1-5; tentative D call: TRBD1 (6 bases). CDR1 is SNHLY, CDR2 FYNNEI, per germline. V dropped 4 bases and J dropped 7 bases, with 17 bases sitting between them. CDR3 length equals 15 residues. The CDR3 nucleotides read TGTGCCAGCAGTGGAGGCAGCTTTAGGGGGCAGCCCCAGCATTTT. Its protein product is CASSGGSFRGQPQHF.

The V and J genes are TRBV6-5 and TRBJ2-7; D remains ambiguous. This CDR3 contains 12 residues. Germline V gene sequence: CDR1 MNHEY, CDR2 SVGAGI. V was pared by 3 bases and J by 2 bases, with 5 bases between. The CDR3 coding sequence is TGTGCCAGCAGTTATGGGCCCTACGAGCAGTACTTC. Amino acids: CASSYGPYEQYF.

The genes are TRBV28 and TRBJ1-5, with D maybe TRBD1 (5 bases). CDR1 is MDHEN and CDR2 is SYDVKM in the germline V gene. V lost 4 bases and J lost 1, with 11 bases in between. The CDR3 has 15 amino acids. CDR3 sequence reads: CASSSFRQSNQPQHF. As DNA, the CDR3 is TGTGCCAGCAGTTCCTTCAGACAGAGCAATCAGCCCCAGCATTTT.

The chain employs TRBV28 and TRBJ2-5; D might be TRBD2 (5 bases). The CDR3 has 13 residues. The V gene's germline CDR1 is MDHEN and CDR2 SYDVKM. Trimming cost V 3 bases and J 5 bases, with 10 bases left between them. The CDR3 protein is CASSFFPGETQYF. The DNA for the CDR3 is TGTGCCAGCAGTTTCTTTCCGGGGGAGACCCAGTACTTC.

This sequence joins TRBV3-1 (or the pseudogene TRBV3-2) and TRBJ1-4, with TRBD1 matching over 7 bases. Germline CDR1 reads LGHDT; CDR2 reads YNNKEL (reference sequence). CDR3 length: 15 residues. V lost 1 base to trimming and J lost 3 bases; unmatched junction nucleotides: 2. The CDR3: CASSQGQGSNEKLFF. The CDR3 DNA is TGTGCCAGCAGCCAAGGACAGGGTTCTAATGAAAAACTGTTTTTT.

V gene TRBV28 combines with J gene TRBJ1-1; 9 nucleotides match TRBD1. Trimming removed 9 bases from V and 10 bases from J; junction bases left unmatched: 9. The CDR3 has 12 residues. Germline CDR1 MDHEN, CDR2 SYDVKM. This chain's CDR3 is CASGQGNSGAFF. DNA of the CDR3: TGTGCCAGTGGACAGGGGAATTCAGGAGCTTTCTTT.

The gene calls are TRBV3-1 (or the pseudogene TRBV3-2) and TRBJ2-7; TRBD2 might be the D (6 bases). CDR1 and CDR2 (germline): LGHDT, YNNKEL (reference sequence). The germline V and J ends were trimmed by 0 bases and 6 bases, with 15 bases remaining between them. The CDR3 sequence is 15 residues long. The CDR3 DNA is TGTGCCAGCAGCCAAGATCCCGGAGGGGTTGTCGAGCAGTACTTC. This sequence encodes CASSQDPGGVVEQYF.

CDR3 coding DNA: TGCGCCAGCAGTCAAGGGTTGGCATGTCAAGAGACCCAGTACTTC. Translation gives CASSQGLACQETQYF. The chain is built from TRBV23-1 and TRBJ2-5, with D uncertain. TRBV23-1 belongs to the ORF category, with a function that is uncertain. V was cut by 2 bases and J by 2 bases, with 12 bases left in between. The CDR3 contains 15 residues.